The T cell receptor beta chain under discussion was sequenced for a study of T-cell reconstitution after alpha-beta-depleted transplantation in children. Findings and caveats of the study: The study traced high day-60 TCRbeta diversity in some patients to surviving recipient T cells and thymic progenitors. By about two months after transplant, alpha-beta T cells reportedly arose from several hundred graft clones that had expanded. Newly produced T cells mostly accounted for T-cell counts and diversity one year post-transplant.

Researchers prepared the TCRbeta library using unique molecular identifiers, the study reports. TCRdb analysed the PCR reads with MiXCR anew, one entry per CDR3 protein. The sample lists around 960,000 distinct CDR3 sequences, roughly 29% occurring once. Comments on this clonotype: No antigen is known for it.

Losses at the gene ends were 0 bases for V and 5 bases for J; bases not matched to a gene: 1. This CDR3 has 15 residues. The clonotype comes from a boy younger than two who had a stem cell transplant for SCID, so the T cells may come from the graft donor. The sample was PBMCs, mostly from graft donor cells, taken 360 days after TCRalphabeta/CD19-depleted stem cell transplant. The chain uses TRBV12-3 or TRBV12-4 and TRBJ2-1; 10 bases fit TRBD2. The CDR3 DNA is TGTGCCAGCAGTTTAGCGCTAGCGGGGGACAATGAGCAGTTCTTC. Protein product: CASSLALAGDNEQFF.